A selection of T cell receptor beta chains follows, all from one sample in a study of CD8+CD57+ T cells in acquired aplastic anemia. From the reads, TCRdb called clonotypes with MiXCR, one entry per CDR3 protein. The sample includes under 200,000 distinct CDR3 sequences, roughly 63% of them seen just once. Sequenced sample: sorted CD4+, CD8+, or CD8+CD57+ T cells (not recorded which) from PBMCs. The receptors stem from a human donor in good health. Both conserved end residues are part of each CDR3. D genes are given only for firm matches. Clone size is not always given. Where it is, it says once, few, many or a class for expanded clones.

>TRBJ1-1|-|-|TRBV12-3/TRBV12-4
CASGRSNTEAFF
TGTGCCAGCGGACGGTCGAACACTGAAGCTTTCTTT
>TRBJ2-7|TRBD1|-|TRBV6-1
CASSIGQGWEQYF
TGTGCCAGCAGTATAGGACAGGGGTGGGAGCAGTACTTC
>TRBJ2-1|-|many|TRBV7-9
CASSWMEGYNEQFF
TGTGCCAGCAGCTGGATGGAGGGGTACAATGAGCAGTTCTTC
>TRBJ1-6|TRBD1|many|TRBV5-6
CASSLWTGLSASPLHF
TGTGCCAGCAGCCTATGGACAGGGCTATCCGCTTCACCCCTCCACTTT
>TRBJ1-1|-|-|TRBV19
CASSIGLTNTEAFF
TGTGCCAGTAGTATCGGACTCACGAACACTGAAGCTTTCTTT
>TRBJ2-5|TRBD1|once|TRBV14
CASSQRTGIVETQYF
TGTGCCAGCAGCCAACGGACAGGAATCGTGGAGACCCAGTACTTC
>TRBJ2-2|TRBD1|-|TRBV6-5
CASSALGQGNPGELFF
TGTGCCAGCAGCGCACTTGGACAGGGCAACCCCGGGGAGCTGTTTTTT
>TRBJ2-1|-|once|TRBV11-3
CASSLGTWSSNEQFF
TGTGCCAGCAGCTTAGGAACGTGGAGTTCCAATGAGCAGTTCTTC
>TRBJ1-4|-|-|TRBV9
CASGGTAYNEKLFF
TGTGCCAGCGGGGGGACGGCTTATAATGAAAAACTGTTTTTT
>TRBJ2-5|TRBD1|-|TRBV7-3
CASSESGQGKETQYF
TGTGCCAGCAGCGAAAGTGGACAGGGAAAAGAGACCCAGTACTTC
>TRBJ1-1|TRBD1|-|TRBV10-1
CASSDTGTGHTEAFF
TGCGCCAGCAGTGATACGGGGACAGGACACACTGAAGCTTTCTTT
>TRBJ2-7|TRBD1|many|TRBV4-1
CASSQSRGTGVVYEQYF
TGCGCCAGCAGCCAAAGTAGAGGGACAGGGGTTGTCTACGAGCAGTACTTC
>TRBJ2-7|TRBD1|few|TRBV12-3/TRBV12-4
CASSRNRGYEQYF
TGTGCCAGCAGTCGTAACAGGGGTTACGAGCAGTACTTC
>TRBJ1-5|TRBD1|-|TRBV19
CASAAGGTISNQPQHF
TGTGCCAGCGCAGCAGGGGGCACAATTAGCAATCAGCCCCAGCATTTT
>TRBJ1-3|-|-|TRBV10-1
CASSVGTSGNTIYF
TGCGCCAGCAGTGTGGGGACCTCTGGAAACACCATATATTTT
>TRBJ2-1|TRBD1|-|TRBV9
CASSHADRGTHNEQFF
TGTGCCAGCAGCCACGCGGACAGGGGGACGCACAATGAGCAGTTCTTC
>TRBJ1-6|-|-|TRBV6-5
CASRVARGDSPLHF
TGTGCCAGCAGAGTAGCCAGGGGTGATTCACCCCTCCACTTT
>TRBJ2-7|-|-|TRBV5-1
CASSLRDPCEQYF
TGCGCCAGCAGCCTTAGAGACCCCTGCGAGCAGTACTTC
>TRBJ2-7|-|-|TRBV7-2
CASSQEGREQYF
TGTGCCAGCAGCCAAGAGGGCCGCGAGCAGTACTTC
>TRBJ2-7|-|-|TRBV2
CASSNLLDFYEQYF
TGTGCCAGCAGTAACCTACTTGACTTCTACGAGCAGTACTTC
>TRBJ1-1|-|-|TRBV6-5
CASSYGGMNTEAFF
TGTGCCAGCAGTTACGGGGGCATGAACACTGAAGCTTTCTTT
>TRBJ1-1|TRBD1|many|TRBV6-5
CASRIGQGREAFF
TGTGCCAGCAGAATTGGACAGGGCCGGGAAGCTTTCTTT
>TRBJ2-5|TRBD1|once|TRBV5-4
CASSSDRVETQYF
TGTGCCAGCAGTAGTGACAGGGTAGAGACCCAGTACTTC
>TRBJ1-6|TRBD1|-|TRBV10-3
CAISETGGRGSPLHF
TGTGCCATCAGTGAGACAGGGGGCCGCGGTTCACCCCTCCACTTT
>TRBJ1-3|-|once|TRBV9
CASSVAVRGSGNTIYF
TGTGCCAGCAGCGTAGCTGTGAGGGGCTCTGGAAACACCATATATTTT
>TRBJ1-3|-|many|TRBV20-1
CSARDRDTSGNTIYF
TGCAGTGCTAGAGACAGGGATACCTCTGGAAACACCATATATTTT
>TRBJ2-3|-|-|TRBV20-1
CSARIQPGADTQYF
TGCAGTGCTAGGATACAACCGGGTGCTGATACGCAGTATTTT
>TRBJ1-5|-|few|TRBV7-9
CASSLEGTGRQPQHF
TGTGCCAGCAGCTTAGAAGGTACGGGGAGGCAGCCCCAGCATTTT
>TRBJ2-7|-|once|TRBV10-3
CARRRDEDYEQYF
TGTGCTCGACGGCGGGACGAAGACTACGAGCAGTACTTC
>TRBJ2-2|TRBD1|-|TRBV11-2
CASSLLGGVIGELFF
TGTGCCAGCAGCTTATTAGGGGGCGTTATCGGGGAGCTGTTTTTT
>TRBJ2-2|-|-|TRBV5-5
CASSLAFPGHTTGELFF
TGTGCCAGCAGCTTGGCCTTCCCGGGACACACCACCGGGGAGCTGTTTTTT
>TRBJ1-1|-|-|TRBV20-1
CSALTPPRGGTEAFF
TGCAGTGCTCTAACTCCTCCGAGGGGGGGCACTGAAGCTTTCTTT
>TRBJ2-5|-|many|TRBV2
CASRQRTSEAQYF
TGTGCCAGCAGACAGCGGACGTCGGAGGCCCAGTACTTC
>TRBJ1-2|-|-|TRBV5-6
CASSFSVVAYGYTF
TGTGCCAGCAGCTTTTCGGTGGTAGCCTATGGCTACACCTTC
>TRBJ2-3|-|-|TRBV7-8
CASSLVVTRDTQYF
TGTGCCAGCAGCTTAGTGGTCACGAGGGATACGCAGTATTTT
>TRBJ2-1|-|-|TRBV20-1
CSARASTRNEQFF
TGCAGTGCTAGGGCTAGCACGCGCAATGAGCAGTTCTTC
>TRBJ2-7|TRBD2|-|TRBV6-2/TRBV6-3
CASSYATSGVEQYF
TGTGCCAGCAGTTACGCGACTAGCGGGGTCGAGCAGTACTTC
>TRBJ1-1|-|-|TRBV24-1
CASSPGRSVTEAFF
TGTGCCTCCTCTCCAGGCAGGTCGGTCACTGAAGCTTTCTTT
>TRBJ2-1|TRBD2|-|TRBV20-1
CSARDWRGSNNEQFF
TGCAGTGCTAGAGATTGGCGGGGGAGCAACAATGAGCAGTTCTTC
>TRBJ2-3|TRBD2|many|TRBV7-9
CASSFGTSGTDTQYF
TGTGCCAGCAGCTTTGGGACTAGCGGCACAGATACGCAGTATTTT
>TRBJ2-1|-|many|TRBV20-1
CSAQIRRDSYNEQFF
TGCAGTGCCCAGATCCGGCGGGATTCCTACAATGAGCAGTTCTTC
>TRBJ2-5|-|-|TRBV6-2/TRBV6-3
CASGFPQETQYF
TGTGCCAGCGGGTTTCCTCAGGAGACCCAGTACTTC
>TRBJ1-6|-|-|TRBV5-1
CASSGVGIDNSPLHF
TGCGCCAGCAGTGGGGTAGGGATCGATAATTCACCCCTCCACTTT
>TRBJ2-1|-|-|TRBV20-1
CSARIQDNEQFF
TGCAGTGCTAGAATCCAGGACAATGAGCAGTTCTTC
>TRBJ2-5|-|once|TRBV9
CASSVVGGETQYF
TGTGCCAGCAGCGTAGTAGGGGGGGAGACTCAGTACTTC
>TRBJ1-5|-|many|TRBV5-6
CASSLRGFGQPQHF
TGTGCCAGCAGCTTGAGGGGGTTTGGGCAGCCCCAGCATTTT
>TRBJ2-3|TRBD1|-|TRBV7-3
CASREGTASTDTQYF
TGTGCCAGCAGGGAAGGGACAGCGAGCACAGATACGCAGTATTTT
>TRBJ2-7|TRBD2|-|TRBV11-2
CASSSSRTSGSSYEQYF
TGTGCCAGTAGTAGCTCCCGGACTAGCGGGTCATCCTACGAGCAGTACTTC
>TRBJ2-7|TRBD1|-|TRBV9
CASRSDRDEQYF
TGTGCCAGCAGGTCAGACAGGGACGAGCAGTACTTC
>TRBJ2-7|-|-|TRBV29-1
CSAVGMGNSYEQYF
TGCAGCGCCGTGGGGATGGGGAACTCCTACGAGCAGTACTTC
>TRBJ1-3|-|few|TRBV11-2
CASSLGRGSGNTIYF
TGTGCCAGCAGCTTAGGTCGGGGCTCTGGAAACACCATATATTTT
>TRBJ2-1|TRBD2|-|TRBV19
CASKRLAGGSHNEQFF
TGTGCCAGTAAGCGACTAGCGGGAGGGAGTCACAATGAGCAGTTCTTC